This T cell receptor (beta chain) was observed in a study of cytomegalovirus exposure and HLA in healthy donors. After removal of 4 bases from V and 2 bases from J, the junction contained 4 bases not matched to a gene. The CDR3 is 15 amino acids. CDR1 LGHNA and CDR2 YNFKEQ come from the germline V gene. The PCR had 60 Vbeta and 13 Jbeta primers. Assay: immunoSEQ multiplex PCR; the TCRdb copy retains only in-frame clones and omits some. The sample includes some 130,000 clones, about 9.2% of them seen just once. V usage is TRBV4-2 and J usage is TRBJ2-7, with 11 bases identical to TRBD2. The clonotype originates from a woman aged 40 to 50 in good health and CMV-seropositive. The source material was PBMCs. DNA of the CDR3: TGTGCCAGCAGCCCCACTAGCGGGGGAACCTACGAGCAGTACTTC. This gives the protein CASSPTSGGTYEQYF.